This T cell receptor (beta chain) was identified in a study of OX40 agonist ivuxolimab in advanced cancers. Study-wide points: Blood T cells, both CD4+ and CD8+, expanded clonally by week 6 at 0.1 to 3.0 mg/kg. Low normalized T-cell clonal expansion was additionally recorded for some nonresponders. Antigen specificity remained undetermined for the expanded peripheral T cells.

Only a few counts were recorded for this clone. Its antigen is undetermined. Clones were sequenced by immunoSEQ multiplex PCR, and TCRdb holds only the in-frame ones, with some missing. The data show about 17,000 clones, roughly 73% seen once. Sequencing used CD4+ or CD8+ T cells sorted from blood, obtained in a trial of the OX40 agonist ivuxolimab. This receptor was obtained from an adult with an advanced solid tumor such as melanoma, head and neck, liver or kidney cancer.

The CDR3 loop reads CASSRAGAYNEQFF. The DNA for the CDR3 is TGTGCCAGCAGTCGAGCGGGGGCCTACAATGAGCAGTTCTTC. V gene TRBV6-5 combines with J gene TRBJ2-1; 8 nucleotides line up with TRBD2. J was trimmed by 2 bases and V by 5 bases; bases with no gene match: 2. The CDR3 totals 14 residues. Germline CDR1 is MNHEY and CDR2 is SVGAGI.